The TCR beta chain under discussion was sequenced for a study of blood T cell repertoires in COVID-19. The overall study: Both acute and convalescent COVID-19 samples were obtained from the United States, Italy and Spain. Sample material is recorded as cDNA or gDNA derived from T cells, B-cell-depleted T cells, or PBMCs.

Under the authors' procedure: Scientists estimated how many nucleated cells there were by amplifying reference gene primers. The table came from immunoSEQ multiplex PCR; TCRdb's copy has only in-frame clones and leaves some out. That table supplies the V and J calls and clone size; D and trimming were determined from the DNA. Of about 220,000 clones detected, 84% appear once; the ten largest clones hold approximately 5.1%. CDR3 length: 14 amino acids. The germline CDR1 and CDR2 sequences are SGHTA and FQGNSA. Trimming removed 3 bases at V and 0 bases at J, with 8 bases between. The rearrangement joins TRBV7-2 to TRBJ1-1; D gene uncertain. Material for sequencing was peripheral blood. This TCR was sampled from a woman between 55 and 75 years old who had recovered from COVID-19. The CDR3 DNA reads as TGTGCCAGCAGCTTGAGGCAGCTGAACACTGAAGCTTTCTTT. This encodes CASSLRQLNTEAFF.